These 27 T cell receptor beta chains originate from one sample sequenced in a study of blood T cell repertoires in COVID-19 (dated by TCRdb to the early 2020s). The library was generated by the immunoSEQ multiplex PCR assay. TCRdb retrieved this table from immuneACCESS and kept in-frame rearrangements only. Not all clones are present; in checked studies, unresolved V genes account for under half, and no reason is known for the remainder. The sample table shows about 380,000 clones, and around 87% are seen once. Clones ranked in the top ten supply roughly 1.4% of the sample. Sequenced: PBMCs or T cells enriched from blood (not recorded which). Receptor source: a young man who had recovered from COVID-19.

The chain carries TRBV7-9 and TRBJ1-4; no clear D. Germline V gives CDR1 SEHNR, CDR2 FQNEAQ (reference sequence). The ends were cut back, 5 bases at V and 5 bases at J, with 6 bases in the middle. This CDR3 comprises 12 residues. The CDR3 region has the DNA TGTGCCAGCAGCCGGTCAAATGAAAAACTGTTTTTT. As protein: CASSRSNEKLFF. Full variable domain (missing parts from reference TRBV7-9 and TRBJ1-4): DTGVSQNPRHKITKRGQNVTFRCDPISEHNRLYWYRQTLGQGPEFLTYFQNEAQLEKSRLLSDRFSAERPKGSFSTLEIQRTEQGDSAMYLCASSRSNEKLFFGSGTQLSVL.

The CDR3: CASSLAGGLKNIQYF. Written as DNA, the CDR3 is TGTGCCAGTAGTTTAGCGGGGGGCCTAAAAAACATTCAGTACTTC. The rearrangement joins TRBV19 to TRBJ2-4, with 10 bases aligning to TRBD2. The V gene's germline CDR1 is LNHDA and CDR2 SQIVND (reference sequence). The CDR3 length is 15 residues. Trimming cost V 5 bases and J 4 bases; bases outside gene matches: 5. The variable domain in full, with the rest retrieved from reference TRBV19 and TRBJ2-4, is DGGITQSPKYLFRKEGQNVTLSCEQNLNHDAMYWYRQDPGQGLRLIYYSQIVNDFQKGDIAEGYSVSREKKESFPLTVTSAQKNPTAFYLCASSLAGGLKNIQYFGAGTRLSVL.

Remarks on this clone: This may be a read error, as it is one base from a much larger clone. The chain couples TRBV6-2 or TRBV6-3 to TRBJ2-2, with TRBD2 matching 11 bases. The ends lost 4 bases at V and 5 bases at J; junction bases unmatched: 6. Germline assignment: CDR1 MNHEY and CDR2 SVGEGT. The CDR3 is made up of 16 amino acids. DNA of the CDR3: TGTGCCAGCAGTTCCCTAGCGGGGGGTAATACCGGGGAGCTGTTTTTT. Its protein is CASSSLAGGNTGELFF.

The chain couples TRBV18 to TRBJ1-2; perhaps TRBD1 as D (5 bases). V was cut by 3 bases and J by 3 bases, with 11 bases left in between. Germline values: CDR1 KGHSH, CDR2 LQKENI. This CDR3 is 14 amino acids long. CDR3 residues: CASSPAGFHYGYTF. As DNA, the CDR3 is TGTGCCAGCTCACCGGCAGGGTTTCACTATGGCTACACCTTC.

The rearrangement links TRBV5-6 to TRBJ2-1, with 14 bases that match TRBD2. The CDR3 sequence is 15 residues long. Losses at the gene ends were 3 bases for V and 6 bases for J; bases not matched to a gene: 2. CDR1 and CDR2 from the germline V gene are SGHDT and YYEEEE. The CDR3 loop reads CASSSGLAGGNEQFF. The CDR3 DNA follows: TGTGCCAGCAGCTCCGGACTAGCGGGGGGCAATGAGCAGTTCTTC.

This chain joins TRBV4-1 and TRBJ1-6, with 9 bases that match TRBD1. Per the germline V gene, CDR1 is MGHRA and CDR2 is YSYEKL. The V and J ends lost 5 bases and 8 bases, in that order; junction bases with no gene match: 10. The CDR3 length is 16 residues. The CDR3 nucleotides read TGCGCCAGCAGCACCTCCTCGGGACAGGGACATTCACCCCTCCACTTT. This encodes CASSTSSGQGHSPLHF.

In this sample, this clone turned up once. The gene calls are TRBV30 and TRBJ1-1; the D gene is possibly TRBD1 (5 bases). This CDR3 has 12 residues. The V and J ends lost 0 bases and 11 bases respectively, with 13 bases between them. From germline, CDR1 is GTSNPN and CDR2 SVGIG (reference sequence). The CDR3 DNA sequence: TGTGCCTGGAGTGTGACCAGGGCAAGGGCTTTCTTT. Protein: CAWSVTRARAFF.

V usage is TRBV3-1 (or the pseudogene TRBV3-2) and J usage is TRBJ1-5; TRBD1 might be the D (5 bases). Trimming took off 0 bases at V and 1 base at J, with 7 bases between the two ends. CDR3 length: 15 amino acids. Germline-derived CDR1 and CDR2 are LGHDT and YNNKEL (reference sequence). The CDR3 loop reads CASSQEGGSNQPQHF. The CDR3 DNA is TGTGCCAGCAGCCAAGAGGGGGGGAGCAATCAGCCCCAGCATTTT.

The genes are TRBV5-1 and TRBJ1-1, with 12 bases identical to TRBD1. This CDR3 region has 16 residues. Germline assignment: CDR1 SGHRS and CDR2 YFSETQ. Trimming cost V 4 bases and J 3 bases; bases outside gene matches: 7. CDR3 in DNA: TGCGCCAGCAGCAAGGGACAGGGGGCGGACTACACTGAAGCTTTCTTT. Its translation: CASSKGQGADYTEAFF.

The chain links TRBV10-3 to TRBJ2-7; 7 nucleotides align to TRBD1. CDR1 and CDR2 from the germline V gene are ENHRY and SYGVKD. V trimming: 5 bases; J trimming: 6 bases; junction bases outside the gene matches: 7. CDR3 length: 13 amino acids. The CDR3 loop is CAISIPHRGEQYF. In DNA, the CDR3 is TGTGCCATCAGTATACCTCACAGGGGCGAGCAGTACTTC.

The sample holds a few counts of this clone. This rearrangement joins TRBV18 to TRBJ1-2; 7 bases line up with TRBD1. Trimming at V came to 1 base and at J to 5 bases, leaving 4 bases not matched to a gene. Germline V gene lookup returns CDR1 KGHSH and CDR2 LQKENI. The CDR3 has 14 amino acids. The CDR3 region has the DNA TGTGCCAGCTCACCACAAACAGGGGAATATGGCTACACCTTC. Its protein is CASSPQTGEYGYTF. The whole variable domain, remainder taken from reference TRBV18 and TRBJ1-2, is NAGVMQNPRHLVRRRGQEARLRCSPMKGHSHVYWYRQLPEEGLKFMVYLQKENIIDESGMPKERFSAEFPKEGPSILRIQQVVRGDSAAYFCASSPQTGEYGYTFGSGTRLTVV.

The V gene is TRBV7-2, the J gene TRBJ2-3; 8 positions match TRBD2. Germline CDR1 reads SGHTA; CDR2 reads FQGNSA. The CDR3 length is 14 residues. With V trimmed by 5 bases and J by 2 bases, 3 bases remained unmatched. CDR3 bases: TGTGCCAGCAGCCCAGCGGGGGTCACAGATACGCAGTATTTT. Residues: CASSPAGVTDTQYF. The full variable domain, with the rest looked up from reference TRBV7-2 and TRBJ2-3, is GAGVSQSPSNKVTEKGKDVELRCDPISGHTALYWYRQSLGQGLEFLIYFQGNSAPDKSGLPSDRFSAERTGGSVSTLTIQRTQQEDSAVYLCASSPAGVTDTQYFGPGTRLTVL.

The rearrangement joins TRBV5-1 to TRBJ1-1, with 9 bases lining up with TRBD1. The germline V gene has CDR1 SGHRS and CDR2 YFSETQ. The CDR3 sequence is 15 residues long. V trimming: 4 bases; J trimming: 11 bases; junction bases outside the gene matches: 15. The CDR3 sequence is CASSLRDREPEEAFF. In nucleotides, the CDR3 is TGCGCCAGCAGCCTCCGGGACAGGGAACCCGAGGAGGCTTTCTTT.

J is TRBJ1-2 and V is TRBV30, with TRBD1 as a possible D gene (5 bases). This CDR3 comprises 13 residues. Germline V gives CDR1 GTSNPN, CDR2 SVGIG (reference sequence). V was cut by 3 bases and J by 5 bases, with 13 bases left in between. CDR3 in amino acids: CAWRSTGEYGYTF. DNA of the CDR3: TGTGCCTGGAGGTCAACAGGAGAATATGGCTACACCTTC.

This chain links TRBV19 with TRBJ1-5; D possibly corresponds to TRBD1 (6 bases). V was pared by 3 bases and J by 3 bases, with 15 bases between. This CDR3 has 16 residues. CDR1 is LNHDA and CDR2 is SQIVND in the germline V gene (reference sequence). CDR3 nucleotides: TGTGCCAGTAGTATTACGGACAGACTTTACAATCAGCCCCAGCATTTT. Its translation is CASSITDRLYNQPQHF.

This clone appeared once. This rearrangement joins TRBV19 to TRBJ1-2, with 7 bases aligning to TRBD1. CDR1 and CDR2 from the germline V gene are LNHDA and SQIVND (reference sequence). Losses at the gene ends were 9 bases for V and 4 bases for J; bases not matched to a gene: 14. The CDR3 spans 15 residues. The CDR3 is CASRFQGERSYGYTF. As DNA, the CDR3 is TGTGCCAGCCGTTTCCAGGGGGAGCGTAGCTATGGCTACACCTTC.

The chain combines TRBV11-1 with TRBJ1-1, with D hard to call. V lost 4 bases and J 4 bases, leaving 7 bases between the germline ends. This CDR3 contains 12 residues. Germline-derived CDR1 and CDR2 are SGHAT and FQDESV (reference sequence). DNA for the CDR3: TGTGCCAGCAGCTCCGGGATCACTGAAGCTTTCTTT. Its protein product is CASSSGITEAFF.

The V call is TRBV11-2, the J call TRBJ2-7, with TRBD1 as a possible D gene (5 bases). CDR1 SGHAT and CDR2 FQNNGV come from the germline V gene. There are 19 residues in the CDR3. V was trimmed by 1 base and J by 0 bases, leaving 22 bases between them. In DNA, the CDR3 is TGTGCCAGCAGCTTAGGAAGGGGCAGAACTGGGAAGTCCTCCTACGAGCAGTACTTC. Translated, it gives CASSLGRGRTGKSSYEQYF.

The chain links TRBV15 to TRBJ1-4; 9 nucleotides line up with TRBD1. The CDR3 sequence is 14 residues long. Germline trimming cut 5 bases from V and 8 bases from J; bases unmatched to any gene: 6. Germline V gene sequence: CDR1 LNHNV, CDR2 YYDKDF (reference sequence). The CDR3 spells CATSGGTGREKLFF. In DNA form, the CDR3 reads TGTGCCACCAGCGGAGGGACAGGGAGGGAAAAACTGTTTTTT.

This chain links TRBV6-4 with TRBJ1-5; D call uncertain. Germline CDR1 and CDR2: MRHNA and SNTAGT. The CDR3 contains 13 residues. Trimming left V 3 bases short and J 7 bases short, with 10 bases between. Here the CDR3 reads CASSELAGQPQHF. Written as DNA, the CDR3 is TGTGCCAGCAGTGAATTGGCGGGCCAGCCCCAGCATTTT.

In its sample, this clone was seen a few times. The gene calls are TRBV7-3 and TRBJ1-1; tentative D call: TRBD1 (6 bases). The CDR3 is made up of 14 amino acids. V was trimmed by 2 bases and J by 6 bases, leaving 13 bases between them. The V gene's germline CDR1 is SGHTA and CDR2 FQGTGA. CDR3 region: CASSLSRDMAEAFF. Here the CDR3 DNA reads TGTGCCAGCAGCTTATCCCGGGACATGGCTGAAGCTTTCTTT.

V is TRBV6-6 and J is TRBJ1-2, with TRBD1 matching over 9 bases. CDR3 length: 17 residues. The V gene's germline CDR1 is MNHNY and CDR2 SVGAGI (reference sequence). Unmatched junction bases numbered 17, after V lost 5 bases and J lost 7 bases. The CDR3 nucleotides read TGTGCCAGCAGTCCGACCCCGGGACAGGGTGTGGTGTCTGGCTACACCTTC. It encodes CASSPTPGQGVVSGYTF.

V usage is TRBV7-3 and J usage is TRBJ2-1; 8 positions match TRBD1. The CDR3 has 14 amino acids. The germline gives CDR1 SGHTA, CDR2 FQGTGA. The V gene end was trimmed by 5 bases and the J gene end by 8 bases; junction bases not matched to a gene: 8. The CDR3 protein is CASSPGGGGHEQFF. The CDR3 region has the DNA TGTGCCAGCAGCCCAGGGGGCGGTGGGCATGAGCAGTTCTTC.

V gene TRBV12-5 combines with J gene TRBJ1-5, with D tentatively TRBD1 (6 bases). The CDR3 is made up of 13 amino acids. Trimming pared 0 bases from V and 6 bases from J, leaving 6 bases between. Germline values: CDR1 LGHNT, CDR2 FRNRAP. The CDR3 loop is CASGLVQGQPQHF. In nucleotides, the CDR3 is TGTGCTAGTGGTTTGGTACAGGGTCAGCCCCAGCATTTT.

This chain uses TRBV6-5 with TRBJ1-6, with 7 bases aligning to TRBD1. This CDR3 is built from 14 residues. CDR1 is MNHEY and CDR2 is SVGAGI in the germline V gene. With V trimmed by 5 bases and J by 7 bases, 5 bases remained unmatched. The DNA of the CDR3 is TGTGCCAGCAGTCCTGGGACAGTAAATTCACCCCTCCACTTT. It is translated as CASSPGTVNSPLHF.

The chain carries TRBV9 and TRBJ1-5; D call uncertain. V was clipped by 4 bases and J by 5 bases, with 19 bases between them. Germline CDR1 and CDR2: SGDLS and YYNGEE. This CDR3 comprises 16 residues. In DNA, the CDR3 is TGTGCCAGCAGCCCCTTCGATGGGCCGGTTCATCAGCCCCAGCATTTT. Translated: CASSPFDGPVHQPQHF. The full variable domain, completed using reference TRBV9 and TRBJ1-5, is DSGVTQTPKHLITATGQRVTLRCSPRSGDLSVYWYQQSLDQGLQFLIQYYNGEERAKGNILERFSAQQFPDLHSELNLSSLELGDSALYFCASSPFDGPVHQPQHFGDGTRLSIL.

The chain joins TRBV6-2 or TRBV6-3 to TRBJ2-3; 7 nucleotides line up with TRBD2. The V and J ends lost 4 bases and 0 bases, in that order; junction bases with no gene match: 13. Germline CDR1 reads MNHEY; CDR2 reads SVGEGT. The CDR3 covers 18 residues. As DNA, the CDR3 is TGTGCCAGCAGTTCACCGCTGAGCGGGATATCTAGCACAGATACGCAGTATTTT. Its translation: CASSSPLSGISSTDTQYF.